This TCR beta chain was sequenced during a study of monozygotic twins with inflammatory bowel disease (dated by TCRdb to the late 2010s). Study-wide context: In total, approximately 28 monozygotic twin pairs made up the full study: 19 Danish pairs, all IBD-discordant, plus nine German pairs, of which four were IBD-concordant and five were IBD-discordant. Disease-associated traits were sought mainly through comparisons between IBD patients and their genetically identical healthy co-twins within discordant pairs. Each individual had, on average, about 151 000 unique TCRalpha sequences and 181 000 unique TCRbeta sequences available for analysis.

Broad study findings and their caveats: IBD patients had lower TCRbeta repertoire diversity, measured by the inverse Simpson index, than their healthy co-twins. Distinction between different T cell subtypes could not be achieved in the analysis. Because patients received different immunosuppressive treatments, the repertoires may have picked up extra background noise and variability between individuals. The results gave no support for a single strong signal or clonotype linked to IBD. No difference in repertoire similarity was observed between concordant and discordant twins, possibly owing to limited statistical power. IBD patients shared fewer clonotypes with other individuals than healthy twins did, most markedly in patients showing signs of disease activity.

As encoded in the germline V gene, CDR1 is LGHNA while CDR2 is YSLEER. The CDR3, cysteine through phenylalanine, is 16 amino acids long. The entry carries no DNA sequence. Libraries were made using 5' RACE. The input for every TCR library was around 4,000 ng of total RNA. For each sample, cDNA synthesis was carried out in eight separate reactions using SMARTScribe reverse transcriptase. During cDNA synthesis, unique molecular identifiers containing a 6-nucleotide sample barcode were introduced by template switching. TCRalpha and TCRbeta cDNA was amplified by two nested PCRs of around 16 and 10 cycles, with bead purification after each PCR. Before amplification, the cDNA was both treated with uracil DNA-glycosylase and purified with the QIAquick PCR purification kit. The second PCR added Illumina TruSeq-compatible adapters along with sample-specific barcodes. Library quality and concentration were checked on TapeStation and Qubit, and libraries were pooled at around 4.7 ng each. Sequencing of pooled libraries was carried out on an Illumina HiSeq2500 single-index Rapid Run using 2 x 100 bp reads and custom sequencing primers. Processing in the source paper ran as follows. MiGEC version 1.2.6 was used for UMI-based consensus assembly, which corrected PCR and sequencing errors. V(D)J alignment, clonotype assembly and CDR3 extraction were performed with MiXCR version 2.1.1. To normalise gene usage, clonotype sharing and MAIT/NKT TCR abundance, the top 1000, 10 000 and 20 000 clonotypes in each sample were analysed. After downsampling to 27 000 UMIs, diversity was calculated as the inverse Simpson index using the vegan R package. Statistical testing used paired Mann-Whitney U tests on the discordant twin pairs and applied Benjamini-Hochberg correction for multiple testing. The reads, reprocessed by TCRdb, yield one row per CDR3 protein sequence and no DNA. These V and J calls rely on TCRdb rather than the paper's analysis. The sample table records 150,000 to 200,000 distinct CDR3 sequences. Roughly 7.4% of the sample lies in the top ten.

From each donor, an approximately 2.4 ml peripheral blood sample was drawn into PAXgene tubes and stored at -80 degrees C. Without any T cell sorting, total RNA was extracted from whole blood using the PAXgene blood miRNA kit on an automated QIAcube. Peripheral blood from monozygotic twin pairs concordant or discordant for inflammatory bowel disease was subjected to deep TCRalpha and TCRbeta repertoire profiling with unique molecular barcoding. Smoking habits were recorded for all twin pairs, and each individual was classified as a current, former or never smoker. Concerning this clonotype: What antigen it recognizes has not been identified.

This sequence originates from a human donor with ulcerative colitis or Crohn's disease, or a healthy co-twin of an affected twin (not recorded which). Specimen: blood. This chain joins TRBV4-3 to TRBJ1-3. CDR3 region: CASSQGIGNSGNTIYF.